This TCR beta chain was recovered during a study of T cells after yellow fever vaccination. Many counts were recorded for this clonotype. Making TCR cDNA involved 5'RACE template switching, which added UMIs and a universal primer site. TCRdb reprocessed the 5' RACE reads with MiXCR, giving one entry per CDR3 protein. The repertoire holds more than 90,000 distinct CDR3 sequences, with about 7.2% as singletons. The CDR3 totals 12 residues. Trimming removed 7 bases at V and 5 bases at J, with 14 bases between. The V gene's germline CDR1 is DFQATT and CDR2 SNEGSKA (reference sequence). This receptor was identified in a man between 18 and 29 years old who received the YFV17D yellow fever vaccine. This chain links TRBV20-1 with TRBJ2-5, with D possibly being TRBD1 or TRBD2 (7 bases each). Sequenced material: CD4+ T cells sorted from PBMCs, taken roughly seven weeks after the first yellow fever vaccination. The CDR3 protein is CSVRRGGETQYF. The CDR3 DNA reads TGCAGTGTTCGCAGGGGGGGTGAGACCCAGTACTTC.